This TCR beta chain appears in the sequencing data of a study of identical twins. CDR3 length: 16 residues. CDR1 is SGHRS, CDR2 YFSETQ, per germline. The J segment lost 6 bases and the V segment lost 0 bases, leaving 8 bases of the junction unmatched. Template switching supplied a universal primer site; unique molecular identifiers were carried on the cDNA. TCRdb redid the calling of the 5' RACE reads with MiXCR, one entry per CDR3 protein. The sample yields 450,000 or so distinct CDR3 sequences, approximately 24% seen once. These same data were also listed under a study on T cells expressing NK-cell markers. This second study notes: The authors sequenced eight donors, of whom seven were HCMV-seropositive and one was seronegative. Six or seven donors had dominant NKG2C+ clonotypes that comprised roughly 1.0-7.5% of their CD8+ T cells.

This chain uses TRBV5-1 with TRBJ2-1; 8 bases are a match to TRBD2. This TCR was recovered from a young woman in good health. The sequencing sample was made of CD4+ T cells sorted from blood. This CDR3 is CASSLVAGGPFNEQFF. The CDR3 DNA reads TGCGCCAGCAGCTTGGTTGCGGGAGGCCCCTTCAATGAGCAGTTCTTC.